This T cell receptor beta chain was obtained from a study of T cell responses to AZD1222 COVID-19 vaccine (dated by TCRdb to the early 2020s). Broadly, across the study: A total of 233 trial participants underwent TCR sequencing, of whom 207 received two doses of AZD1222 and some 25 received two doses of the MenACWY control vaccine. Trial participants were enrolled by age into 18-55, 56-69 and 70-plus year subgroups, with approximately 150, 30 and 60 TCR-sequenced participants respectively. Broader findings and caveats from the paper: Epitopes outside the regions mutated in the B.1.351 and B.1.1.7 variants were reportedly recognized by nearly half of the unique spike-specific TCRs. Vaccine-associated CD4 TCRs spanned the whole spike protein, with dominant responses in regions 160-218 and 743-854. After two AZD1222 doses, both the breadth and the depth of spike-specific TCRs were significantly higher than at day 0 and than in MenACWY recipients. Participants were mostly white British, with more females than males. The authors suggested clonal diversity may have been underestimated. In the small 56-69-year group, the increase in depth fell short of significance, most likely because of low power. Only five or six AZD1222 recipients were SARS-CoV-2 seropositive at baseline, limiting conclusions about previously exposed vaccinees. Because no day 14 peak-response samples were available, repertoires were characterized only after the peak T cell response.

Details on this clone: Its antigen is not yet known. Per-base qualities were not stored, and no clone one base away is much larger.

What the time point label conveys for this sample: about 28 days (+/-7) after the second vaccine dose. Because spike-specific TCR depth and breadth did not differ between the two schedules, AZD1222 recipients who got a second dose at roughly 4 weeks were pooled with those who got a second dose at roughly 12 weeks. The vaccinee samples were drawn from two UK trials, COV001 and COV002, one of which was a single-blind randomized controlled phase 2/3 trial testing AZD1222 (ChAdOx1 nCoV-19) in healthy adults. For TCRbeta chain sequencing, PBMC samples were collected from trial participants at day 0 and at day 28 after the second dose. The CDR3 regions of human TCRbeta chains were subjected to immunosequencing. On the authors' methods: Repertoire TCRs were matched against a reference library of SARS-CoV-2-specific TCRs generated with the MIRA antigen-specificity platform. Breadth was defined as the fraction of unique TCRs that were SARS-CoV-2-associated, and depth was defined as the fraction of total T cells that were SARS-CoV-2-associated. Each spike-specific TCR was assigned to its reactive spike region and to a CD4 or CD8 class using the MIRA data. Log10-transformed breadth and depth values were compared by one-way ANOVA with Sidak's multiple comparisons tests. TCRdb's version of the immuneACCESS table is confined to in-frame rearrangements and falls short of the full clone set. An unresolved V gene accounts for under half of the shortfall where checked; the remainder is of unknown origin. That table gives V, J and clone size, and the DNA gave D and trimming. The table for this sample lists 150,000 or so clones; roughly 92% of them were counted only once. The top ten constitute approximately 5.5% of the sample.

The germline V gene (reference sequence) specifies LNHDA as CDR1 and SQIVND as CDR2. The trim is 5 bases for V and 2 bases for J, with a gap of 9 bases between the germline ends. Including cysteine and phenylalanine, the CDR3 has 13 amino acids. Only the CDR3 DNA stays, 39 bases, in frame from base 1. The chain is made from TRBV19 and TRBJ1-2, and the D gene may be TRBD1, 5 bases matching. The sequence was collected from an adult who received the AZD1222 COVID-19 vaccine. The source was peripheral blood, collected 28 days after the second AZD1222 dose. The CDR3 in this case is CASSRTSNYGYTF. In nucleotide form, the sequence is TGTGCCAGTAGTCGGACATCGAACTATGGCTACACCTTC.